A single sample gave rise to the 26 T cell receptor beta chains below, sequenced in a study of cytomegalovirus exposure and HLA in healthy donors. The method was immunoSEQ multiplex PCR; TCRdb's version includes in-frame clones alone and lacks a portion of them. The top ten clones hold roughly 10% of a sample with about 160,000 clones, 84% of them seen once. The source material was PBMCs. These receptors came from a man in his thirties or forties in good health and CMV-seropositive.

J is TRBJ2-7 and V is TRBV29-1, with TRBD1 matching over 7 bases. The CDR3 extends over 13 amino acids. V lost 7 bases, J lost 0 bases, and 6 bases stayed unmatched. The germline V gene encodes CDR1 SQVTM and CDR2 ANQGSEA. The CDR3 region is CSAGTESSYEQYF. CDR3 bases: TGCAGCGCCGGGACAGAGAGCTCCTACGAGCAGTACTTC.

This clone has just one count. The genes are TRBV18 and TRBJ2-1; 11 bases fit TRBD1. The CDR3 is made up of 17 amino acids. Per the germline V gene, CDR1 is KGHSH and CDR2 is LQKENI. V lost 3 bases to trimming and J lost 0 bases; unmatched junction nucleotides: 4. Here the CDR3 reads CASSPRDRGSSYNEQFF. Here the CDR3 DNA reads TGTGCCAGCTCACCGCGGGACAGGGGGAGCTCCTACAATGAGCAGTTCTTC.

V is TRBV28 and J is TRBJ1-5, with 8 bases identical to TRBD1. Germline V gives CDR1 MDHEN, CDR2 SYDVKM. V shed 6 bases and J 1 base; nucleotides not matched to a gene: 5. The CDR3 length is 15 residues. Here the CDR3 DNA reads TGTGCCAGCAGACCCCAGGGGGCGAGCAATCAGCCCCAGCATTTT. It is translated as CASRPQGASNQPQHF.

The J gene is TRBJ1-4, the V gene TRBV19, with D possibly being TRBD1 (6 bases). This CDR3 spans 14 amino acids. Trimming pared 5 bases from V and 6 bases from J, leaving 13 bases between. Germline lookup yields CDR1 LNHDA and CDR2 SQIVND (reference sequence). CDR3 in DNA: TGTGCCAGTAGTCCCCAGGCAGGGGATGAAAAACTGTTTTTT. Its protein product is CASSPQAGDEKLFF.

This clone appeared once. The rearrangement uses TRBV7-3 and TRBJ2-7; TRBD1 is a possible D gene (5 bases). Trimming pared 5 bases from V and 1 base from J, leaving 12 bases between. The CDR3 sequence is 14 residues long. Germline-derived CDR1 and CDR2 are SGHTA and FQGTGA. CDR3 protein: CASSPAAGSYEQYF. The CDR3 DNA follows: TGTGCCAGCAGCCCCGCGGCAGGGTCCTACGAGCAGTACTTC. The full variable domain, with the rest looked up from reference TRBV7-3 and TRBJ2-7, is GAGVSQTPSNKVTEKGKYVELRCDPISGHTALYWYRQSLGQGPEFLIYFQGTGAADDSGLPNDRFFAVRPEGSVSTLKIQRTERGDSAVYLCASSPAAGSYEQYFGPGTRLTVT.

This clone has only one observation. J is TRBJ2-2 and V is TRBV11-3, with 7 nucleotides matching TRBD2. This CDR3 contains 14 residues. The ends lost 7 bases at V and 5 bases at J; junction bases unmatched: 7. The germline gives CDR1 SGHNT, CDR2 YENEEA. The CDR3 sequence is CASTTVGGTGELFF. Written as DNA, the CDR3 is TGTGCCAGCACCACCGTGGGGGGGACCGGGGAGCTGTTTTTT.

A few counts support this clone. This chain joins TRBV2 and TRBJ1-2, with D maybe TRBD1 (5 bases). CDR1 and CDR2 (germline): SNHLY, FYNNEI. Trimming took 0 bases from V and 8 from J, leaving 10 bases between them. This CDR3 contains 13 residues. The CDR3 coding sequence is TGTGCCAGCAGTGAAGCGCTGGGGGGGGGCTACACCTTC. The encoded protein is CASSEALGGGYTF. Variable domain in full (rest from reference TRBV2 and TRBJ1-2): EPEVTQTPSHQVTQMGQEVILRCVPISNHLYFYWYRQILGQKVEFLVSFYNNEISEKSEIFDDQFSVERPDGSNFTLKIRSTKLEDSAMYFCASSEALGGGYTFGSGTRLTVV.

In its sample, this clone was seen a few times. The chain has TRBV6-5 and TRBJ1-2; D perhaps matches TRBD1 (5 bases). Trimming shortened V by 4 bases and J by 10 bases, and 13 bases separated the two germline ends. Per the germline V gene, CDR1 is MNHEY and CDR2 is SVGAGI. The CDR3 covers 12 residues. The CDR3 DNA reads TGTGCCAGCAGTTTGGGGGGGATCTACTACACCTTC. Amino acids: CASSLGGIYYTF.

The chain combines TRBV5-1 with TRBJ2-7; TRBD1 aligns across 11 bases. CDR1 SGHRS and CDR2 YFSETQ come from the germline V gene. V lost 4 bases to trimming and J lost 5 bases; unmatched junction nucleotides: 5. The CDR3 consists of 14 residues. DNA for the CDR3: TGCGCCAGCAGCCTGGGACAGGGGGTGGACGAGCAGTACTTC. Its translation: CASSLGQGVDEQYF.

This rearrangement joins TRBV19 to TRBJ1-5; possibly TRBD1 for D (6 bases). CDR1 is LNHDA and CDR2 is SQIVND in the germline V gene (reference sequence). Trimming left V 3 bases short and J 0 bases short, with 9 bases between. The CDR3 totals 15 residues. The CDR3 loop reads CASSMDSYSNQPQHF. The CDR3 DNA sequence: TGTGCCAGTAGTATGGACAGTTATAGCAATCAGCCCCAGCATTTT.

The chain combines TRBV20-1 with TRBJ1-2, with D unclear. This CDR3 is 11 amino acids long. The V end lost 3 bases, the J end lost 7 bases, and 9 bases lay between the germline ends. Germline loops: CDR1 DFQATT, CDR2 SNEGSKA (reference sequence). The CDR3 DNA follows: TGCAGTGCTAGGGCGCAGGCTGGCTACACCTTC. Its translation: CSARAQAGYTF.

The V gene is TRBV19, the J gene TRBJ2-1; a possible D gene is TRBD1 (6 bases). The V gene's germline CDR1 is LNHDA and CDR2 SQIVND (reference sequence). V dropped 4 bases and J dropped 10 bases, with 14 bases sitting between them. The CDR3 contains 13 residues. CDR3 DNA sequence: TGTGCCAGTAGTAAGGACAGCTCAATCGAGCAGTTCTTC. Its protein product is CASSKDSSIEQFF.

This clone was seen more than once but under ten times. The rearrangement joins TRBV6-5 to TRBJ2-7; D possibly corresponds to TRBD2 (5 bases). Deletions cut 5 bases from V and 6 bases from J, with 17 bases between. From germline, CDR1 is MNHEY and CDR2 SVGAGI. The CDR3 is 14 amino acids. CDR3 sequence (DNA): TGTGCCAGCAGTGAAGGACTGGCCAGCAGCGAGCAGTACTTC. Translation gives CASSEGLASSEQYF.

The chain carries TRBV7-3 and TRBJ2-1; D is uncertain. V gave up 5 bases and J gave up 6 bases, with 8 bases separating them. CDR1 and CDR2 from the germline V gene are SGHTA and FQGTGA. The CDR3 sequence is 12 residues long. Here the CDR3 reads CASSDPGNEQFF. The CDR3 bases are TGTGCCAGCAGCGACCCGGGCAATGAGCAGTTCTTC.

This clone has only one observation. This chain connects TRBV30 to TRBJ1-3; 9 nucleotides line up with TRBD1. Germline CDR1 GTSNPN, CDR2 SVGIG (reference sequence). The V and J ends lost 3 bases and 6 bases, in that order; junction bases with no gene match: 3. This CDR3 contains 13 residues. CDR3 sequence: CAWSRQGVNTIYF. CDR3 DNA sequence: TGTGCCTGGAGCCGACAGGGGGTAAACACCATATATTTT.

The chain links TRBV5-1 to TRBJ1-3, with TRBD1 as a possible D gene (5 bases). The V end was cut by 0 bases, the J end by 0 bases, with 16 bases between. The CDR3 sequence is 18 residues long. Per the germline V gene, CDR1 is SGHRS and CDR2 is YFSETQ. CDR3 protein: CASSLGTWGGASGNTIYF. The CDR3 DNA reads TGCGCCAGCAGCTTGGGGACTTGGGGGGGAGCCTCTGGAAACACCATATATTTT.

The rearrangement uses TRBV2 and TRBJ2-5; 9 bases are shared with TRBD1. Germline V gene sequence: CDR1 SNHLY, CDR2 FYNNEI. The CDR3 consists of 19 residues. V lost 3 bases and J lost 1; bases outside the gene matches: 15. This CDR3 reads CASSDPAGQGEGGQETQYF. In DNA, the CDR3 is TGTGCCAGCAGTGACCCCGCGGGACAGGGAGAGGGAGGCCAAGAGACCCAGTACTTC.

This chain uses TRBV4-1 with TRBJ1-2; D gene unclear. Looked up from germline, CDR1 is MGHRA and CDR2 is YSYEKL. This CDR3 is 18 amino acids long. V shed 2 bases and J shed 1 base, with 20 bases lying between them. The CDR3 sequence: CASSQRQEGVQNNYGYTF. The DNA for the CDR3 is TGCGCCAGCAGCCAACGCCAGGAGGGTGTACAGAATAACTATGGCTACACCTTC.

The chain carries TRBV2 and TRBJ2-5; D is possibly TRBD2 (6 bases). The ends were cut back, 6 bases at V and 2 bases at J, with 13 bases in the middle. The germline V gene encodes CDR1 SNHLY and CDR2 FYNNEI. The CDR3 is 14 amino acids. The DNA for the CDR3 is TGTGCCAGCAGGATGGGCGGGGAACAAGAGACCCAGTACTTC. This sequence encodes CASRMGGEQETQYF.

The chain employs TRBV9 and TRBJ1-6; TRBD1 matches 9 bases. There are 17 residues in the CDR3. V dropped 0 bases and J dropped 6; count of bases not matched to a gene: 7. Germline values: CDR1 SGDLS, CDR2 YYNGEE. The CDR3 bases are TGTGCCAGCAGCGTAGACGACGGGACAGGGTTTAATTCACCCCTCCACTTT. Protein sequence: CASSVDDGTGFNSPLHF.

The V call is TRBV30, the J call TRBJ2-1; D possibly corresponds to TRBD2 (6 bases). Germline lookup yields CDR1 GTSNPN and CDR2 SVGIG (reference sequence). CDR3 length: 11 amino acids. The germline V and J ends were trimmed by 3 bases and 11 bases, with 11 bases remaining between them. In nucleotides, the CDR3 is TGTGCCTGGAGGCGCCGGGAGCAGCAGTTCTTC. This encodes CAWRRREQQFF.

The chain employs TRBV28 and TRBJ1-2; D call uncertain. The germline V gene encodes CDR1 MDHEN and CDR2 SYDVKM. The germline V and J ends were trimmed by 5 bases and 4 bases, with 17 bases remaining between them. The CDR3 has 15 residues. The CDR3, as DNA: TGTGCCAGCAGTCCCCCGGCGGGAACACTCTATGGCTACACCTTC. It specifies CASSPPAGTLYGYTF.

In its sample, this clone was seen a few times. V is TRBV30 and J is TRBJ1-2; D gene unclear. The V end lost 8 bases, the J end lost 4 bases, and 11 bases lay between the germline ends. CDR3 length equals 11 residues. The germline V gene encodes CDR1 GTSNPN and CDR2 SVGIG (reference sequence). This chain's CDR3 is CASVTGYGYTF. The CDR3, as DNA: TGTGCCAGCGTGACCGGCTATGGCTACACCTTC.

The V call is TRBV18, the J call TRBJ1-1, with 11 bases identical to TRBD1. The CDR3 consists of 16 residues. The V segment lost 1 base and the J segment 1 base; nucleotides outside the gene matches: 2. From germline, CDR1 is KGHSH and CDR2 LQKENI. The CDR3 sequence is CASSPQGQGANTEAFF. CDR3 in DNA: TGTGCCAGCTCACCACAAGGACAGGGGGCGAACACTGAAGCTTTCTTT.

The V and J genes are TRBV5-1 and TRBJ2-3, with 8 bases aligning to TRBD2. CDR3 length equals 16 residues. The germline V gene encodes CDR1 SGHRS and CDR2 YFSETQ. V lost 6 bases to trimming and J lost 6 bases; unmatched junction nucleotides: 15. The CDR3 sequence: CASTPTSAGVGDTQYF. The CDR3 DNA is TGCGCCAGCACACCTACCTCAGCGGGAGTAGGTGATACGCAGTATTTT. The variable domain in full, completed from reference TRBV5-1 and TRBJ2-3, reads KAGVTQTPRYLIKTRGQQVTLSCSPISGHRSVSWYQQTPGQGLQFLFEYFSETQRNKGNFPGRFSGRQFSNSRSEMNVSTLELGDSALYLCASTPTSAGVGDTQYFGPGTRLTVL.

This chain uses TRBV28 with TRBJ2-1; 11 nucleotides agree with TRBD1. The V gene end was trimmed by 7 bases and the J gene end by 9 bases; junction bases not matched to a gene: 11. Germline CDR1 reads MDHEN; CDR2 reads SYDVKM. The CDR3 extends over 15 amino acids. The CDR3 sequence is CASTPWDRGASEQFF. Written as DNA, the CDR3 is TGTGCCAGCACCCCATGGGACAGGGGGGCGTCTGAGCAGTTCTTC.